This T cell receptor beta chain is drawn from a study of graft-versus-host responses after intestinal transplantation. Study context: Recipients were all induced with anti-thymocyte globulin, then given tacrolimus and steroids for approximately 3 years.

A word on this clone: Its specificity is unknown. The same CDR3 also results from other DNA sequences found in this sample.

The assay was immunoSEQ multiplex PCR, and TCRdb's table has in-frame clones only and misses some. The data show 90,000 to 100,000 clones, around nine tenths seen once. The CDR3 spans 14 residues. Germline assignment: CDR1 LNHDA and CDR2 SQIVND (reference sequence). The ends were cut back, 3 bases at V and 2 bases at J, with 11 bases in the middle. This sample comprised unstimulated CD8+ T cells sorted from spleen or lymph node cells, obtained before intestinal transplant. The chain is built from TRBV19 and TRBJ2-7; weak D call: TRBD2 (5 bases). The clonotype originates from a human donor who received an intestinal transplant. The CDR3 reads CASSILGRTYEQYF. The CDR3 DNA is TGTGCCAGTAGTATCTTAGGGAGAACCTACGAGCAGTACTTC. Full variable domain (rest looked up from reference TRBV19 and TRBJ2-7): DGGITQSPKYLFRKEGQNVTLSCEQNLNHDAMYWYRQDPGQGLRLIYYSQIVNDFQKGDIAEGYSVSREKKESFPLTVTSAQKNPTAFYLCASSILGRTYEQYFGPGTRLTVT.